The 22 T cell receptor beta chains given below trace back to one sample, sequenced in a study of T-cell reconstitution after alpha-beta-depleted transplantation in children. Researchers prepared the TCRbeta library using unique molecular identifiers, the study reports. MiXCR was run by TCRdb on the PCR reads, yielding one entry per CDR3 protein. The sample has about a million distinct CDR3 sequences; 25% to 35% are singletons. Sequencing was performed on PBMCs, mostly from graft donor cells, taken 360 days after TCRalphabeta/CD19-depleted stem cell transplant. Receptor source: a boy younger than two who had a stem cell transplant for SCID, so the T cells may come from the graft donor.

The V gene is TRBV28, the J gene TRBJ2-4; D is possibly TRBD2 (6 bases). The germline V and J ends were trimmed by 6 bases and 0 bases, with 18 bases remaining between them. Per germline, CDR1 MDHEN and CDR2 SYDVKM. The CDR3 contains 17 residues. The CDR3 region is CASSPPRSGLAKNIQYF. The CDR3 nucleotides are TGTGCCAGCAGCCCTCCGCGGAGCGGGTTAGCCAAAAACATTCAGTACTTC. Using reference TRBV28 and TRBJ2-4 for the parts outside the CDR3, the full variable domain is DVKVTQSSRYLVKRTGEKVFLECVQDMDHENMFWYRQDPGLGLRLIYFSYDVKMKEKGDIPEGYSVSREKKERFSLILESASTNQTSMYLCASSPPRSGLAKNIQYFGAGTRLSVL.

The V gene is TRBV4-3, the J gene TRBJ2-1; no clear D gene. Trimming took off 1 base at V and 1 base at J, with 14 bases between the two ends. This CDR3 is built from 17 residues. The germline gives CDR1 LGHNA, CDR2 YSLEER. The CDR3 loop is CASSQGTSGRSYNEQFF. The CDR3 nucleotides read TGCGCCAGCAGCCAAGGGACCTCTGGGCGGTCCTACAATGAGCAGTTCTTC.

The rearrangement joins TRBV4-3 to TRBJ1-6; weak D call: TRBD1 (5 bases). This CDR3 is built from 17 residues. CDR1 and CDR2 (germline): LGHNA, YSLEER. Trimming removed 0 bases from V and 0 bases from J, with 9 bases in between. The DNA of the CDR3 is TGCGCCAGCAGCCAAGATCCTGGGGGCTCCTATAATTCACCCCTCCACTTT. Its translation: CASSQDPGGSYNSPLHF.

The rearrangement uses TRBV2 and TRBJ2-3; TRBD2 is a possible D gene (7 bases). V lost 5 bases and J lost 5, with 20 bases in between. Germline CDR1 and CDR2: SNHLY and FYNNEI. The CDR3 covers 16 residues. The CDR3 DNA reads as TGTGCCAGCAGTCGTGGCCACGGGGGGCCCATAGATACGCAGTATTTT. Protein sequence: CASSRGHGGPIDTQYF.

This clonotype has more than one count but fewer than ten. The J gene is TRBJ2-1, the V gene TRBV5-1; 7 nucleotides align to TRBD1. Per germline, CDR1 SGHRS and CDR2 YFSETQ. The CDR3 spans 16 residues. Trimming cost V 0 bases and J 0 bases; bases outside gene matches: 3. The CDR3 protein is CASSLAGQLSYNEQFF. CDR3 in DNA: TGCGCCAGCAGCTTGGCGGGACAGCTCTCCTACAATGAGCAGTTCTTC.

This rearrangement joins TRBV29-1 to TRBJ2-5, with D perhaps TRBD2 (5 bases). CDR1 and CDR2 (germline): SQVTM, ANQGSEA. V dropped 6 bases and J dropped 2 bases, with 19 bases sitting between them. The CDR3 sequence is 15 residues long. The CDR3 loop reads CSVHRARVGQETQYF. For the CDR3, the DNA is TGCAGCGTCCACCGAGCGCGGGTGGGGCAAGAGACCCAGTACTTC.

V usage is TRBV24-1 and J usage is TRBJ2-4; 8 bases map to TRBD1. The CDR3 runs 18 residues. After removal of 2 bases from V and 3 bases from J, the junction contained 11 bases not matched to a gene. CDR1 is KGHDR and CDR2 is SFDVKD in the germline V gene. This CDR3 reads CATSDYKKRGQVKNIQYF. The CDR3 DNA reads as TGTGCCACCAGTGATTATAAAAAAAGGGGACAGGTCAAAAACATTCAGTACTTC.

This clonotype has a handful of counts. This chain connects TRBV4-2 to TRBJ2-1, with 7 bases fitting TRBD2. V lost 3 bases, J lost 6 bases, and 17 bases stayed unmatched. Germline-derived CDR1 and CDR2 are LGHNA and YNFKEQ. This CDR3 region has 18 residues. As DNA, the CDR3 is TGTGCCAGCAGCCAGGGGACTTTTAATCGCGGGGAGGGCAATGAGCAGTTCTTC. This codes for CASSQGTFNRGEGNEQFF.

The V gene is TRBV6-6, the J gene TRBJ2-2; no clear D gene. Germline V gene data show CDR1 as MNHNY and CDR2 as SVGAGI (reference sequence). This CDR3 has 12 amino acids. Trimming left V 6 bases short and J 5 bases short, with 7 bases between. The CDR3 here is CASRFETGELFF. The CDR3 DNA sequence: TGTGCCAGCAGATTTGAAACCGGGGAGCTGTTTTTT.

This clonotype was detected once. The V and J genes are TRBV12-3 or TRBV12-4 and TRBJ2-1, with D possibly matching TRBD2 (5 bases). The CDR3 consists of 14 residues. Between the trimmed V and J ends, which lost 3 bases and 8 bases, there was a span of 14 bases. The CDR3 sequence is CASSFASNVDEQFF. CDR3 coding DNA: TGTGCCAGCAGTTTTGCTAGCAACGTCGATGAGCAGTTCTTC.

The CDR3, as DNA: TGTGCCAGCAGTTTCGGGACTAGCGGGGCCACTCAAGAGACCCAGTACTTC. Its protein product is CASSFGTSGATQETQYF. The gene calls are TRBV12-3 or TRBV12-4 and TRBJ2-5; TRBD2 matches 13 bases. After removal of 3 bases from V and 2 bases from J, the junction contained 6 bases not matched to a gene. The CDR3 covers 17 residues.

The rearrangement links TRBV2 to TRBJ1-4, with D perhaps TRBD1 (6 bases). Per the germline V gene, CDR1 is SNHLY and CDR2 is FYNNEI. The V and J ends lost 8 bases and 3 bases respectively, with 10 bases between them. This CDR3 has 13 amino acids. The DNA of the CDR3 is TGTGCCAGCGGGGGCAGATCTAATGAAAAACTGTTTTTT. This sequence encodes CASGGRSNEKLFF.

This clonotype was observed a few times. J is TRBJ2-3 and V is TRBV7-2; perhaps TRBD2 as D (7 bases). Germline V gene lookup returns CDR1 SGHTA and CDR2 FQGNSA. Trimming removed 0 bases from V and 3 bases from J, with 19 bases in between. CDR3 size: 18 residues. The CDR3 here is CASSLAIVRGARTDTQYF. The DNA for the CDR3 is TGTGCCAGCAGCTTAGCCATAGTCCGGGGGGCCCGGACAGATACGCAGTATTTT.

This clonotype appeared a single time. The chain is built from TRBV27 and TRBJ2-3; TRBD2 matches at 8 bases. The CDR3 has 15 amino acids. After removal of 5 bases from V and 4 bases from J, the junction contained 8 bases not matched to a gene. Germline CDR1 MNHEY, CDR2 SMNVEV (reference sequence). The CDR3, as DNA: TGTGCCAGCAGTGAGATAGCGGGGCCACCAGATACGCAGTATTTT. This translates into CASSEIAGPPDTQYF.

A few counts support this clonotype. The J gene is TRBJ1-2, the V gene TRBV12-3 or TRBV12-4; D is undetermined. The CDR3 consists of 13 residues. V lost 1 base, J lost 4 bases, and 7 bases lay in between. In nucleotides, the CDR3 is TGTGCCAGCAGTTTAGGCCTCGTCTATGGCTACACCTTC. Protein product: CASSLGLVYGYTF.

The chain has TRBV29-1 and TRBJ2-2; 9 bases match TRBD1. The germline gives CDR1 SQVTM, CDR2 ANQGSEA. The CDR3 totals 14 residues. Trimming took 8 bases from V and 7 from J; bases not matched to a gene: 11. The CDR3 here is CSTLGTGKFGELFF. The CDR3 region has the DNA TGCAGCACACTGGGGACAGGGAAATTCGGGGAGCTGTTTTTT.

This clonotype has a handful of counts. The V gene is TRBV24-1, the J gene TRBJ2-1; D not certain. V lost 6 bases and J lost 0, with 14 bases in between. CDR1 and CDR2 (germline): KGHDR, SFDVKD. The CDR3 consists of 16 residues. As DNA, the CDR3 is TGTGCCACCAGTAATCCGGGTCCCAGCTCCTACAATGAGCAGTTCTTC. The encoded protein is CATSNPGPSSYNEQFF.

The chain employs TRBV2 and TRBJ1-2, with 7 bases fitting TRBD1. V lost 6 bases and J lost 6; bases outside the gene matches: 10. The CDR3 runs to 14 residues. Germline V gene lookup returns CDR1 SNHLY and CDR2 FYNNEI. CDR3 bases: TGTGCCAGCAGCAATGGGACAGTCTGGAATGGCTACACCTTC. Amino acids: CASSNGTVWNGYTF.

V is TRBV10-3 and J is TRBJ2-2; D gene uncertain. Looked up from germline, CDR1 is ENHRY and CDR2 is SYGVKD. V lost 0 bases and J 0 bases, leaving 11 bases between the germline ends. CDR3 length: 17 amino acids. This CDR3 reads CAISESSVMANTGELFF. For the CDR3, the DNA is TGTGCCATCAGTGAGTCCTCAGTAATGGCGAACACCGGGGAGCTGTTTTTT.

The CDR3 sequence is CATSPGQPYEQYF. CDR3 DNA sequence: TGTGCCACGTCGCCCGGACAGCCCTACGAGCAGTACTTC. The chain uses TRBV12-3 or TRBV12-4 and TRBJ2-7, with a possible D match to TRBD1 (6 bases). Trimming pared 10 bases from V and 2 bases from J, leaving 15 bases between. This CDR3 has 13 amino acids.

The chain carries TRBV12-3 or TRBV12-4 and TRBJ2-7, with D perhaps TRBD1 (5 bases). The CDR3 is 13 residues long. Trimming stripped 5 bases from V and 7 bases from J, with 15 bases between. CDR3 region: CASSELQGGEQYF. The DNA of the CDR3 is TGTGCCAGCAGTGAGCTCCAGGGTGGGGAGCAGTACTTC.

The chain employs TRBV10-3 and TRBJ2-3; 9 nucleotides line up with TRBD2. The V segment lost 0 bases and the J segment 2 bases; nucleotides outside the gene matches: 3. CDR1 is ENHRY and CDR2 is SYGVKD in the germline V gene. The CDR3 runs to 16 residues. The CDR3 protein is CAISESSGGTTDTQYF. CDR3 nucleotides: TGTGCCATCAGTGAGTCAAGCGGGGGGACCACAGATACGCAGTATTTT.